This TCR beta chain is from a study of technical replicates of blood from a few donors. Here immunoSEQ multiplex PCR was the method, and the copy in TCRdb shows in-frame clones only, minus some. The sample comprises around 65,000 clones, 80% to 90% of which are singletons, and roughly 4.8% rests with the top ten. The V end lost 3 bases, the J end lost 1 base, and 4 bases lay between the germline ends. The CDR3 spans 13 residues. Germline V gene sequence: CDR1 SGHNT, CDR2 YENEEA. This sequence joins TRBV11-3 and TRBJ2-1; no clear D. The material sequenced was PBMCs. This receptor was obtained from a human donor in good health. Some clones in this sample may be carry-over from other donors' samples. CDR3 nucleotides: TGTGCCAGCAGCTTTCAGTCCTACAATGAGCAGTTCTTC. Its protein is CASSFQSYNEQFF.